This TCR beta chain was recorded in a study of T-cell reconstitution after alpha-beta-depleted transplantation in children (TCRdb year 2016). For context, the study as a whole: Using TCR repertoire profiling, the study quantitatively followed how T-cell immune reconstitution unfolded in children after TCRalphabeta/CD19-depleted allogeneic hematopoietic cell transplantation. Paper-wide results and their limitations: In some patients, the high TCRbeta diversity seen at day 60 was put down to recipient T cells and intrathymic progenitors that had survived conditioning. Over subsequent months, a decline in hyperexpanded clone frequencies was noted, and after one year, T-cell counts and TCRbeta diversity were mostly ascribed to newly produced T cells. About two months after transplant, the apparently early recovery of alphabetaT-cell counts reportedly depended on just several hundred clones that had expanded rapidly and came from non-depleted graft cells.

Receptor libraries were prepared by PCR. The sequencing machine was an Illumina HiSeq 2500. TCR libraries were prepared with molecular barcoding, using unique molecular identifiers to normalize TCRbeta repertoire quantification. TCRdb redid the processing of the public reads, applying fastp at Q25 and MiXCR, and retained in-frame beta chains. For every CDR3 protein sequence, its rows merge into one entry that carries the most common genes and DNA. For this sample the table gives 500,000 to 750,000 distinct CDR3 sequences, of which 10% to 15% were detected only once. The ten largest clonotypes hold approximately 2% of the sample. The sample's treatment or condition label is to be understood as: allogeneic hematopoietic cell transplantation with graft depleted of TCRalphabeta T cells and CD19 B cells. TCRalphabeta/CD19-depleted allogeneic hematopoietic cell grafts were given to the transplant recipients, all of whom were children.

Many counts were recorded for this clonotype. What antigen it recognizes has not been identified. Base qualities are not at hand, and no much larger clone is one base apart. In the germline V gene, CDR1 corresponds to SGHTA and CDR2 to FQGNSA. V is reduced by 5 bases and J by 5 bases, leaving a spacing of 15 bases between them. From cysteine to phenylalanine, the CDR3 is 15 amino acids long. The kept DNA is CDR3 alone, 45 bases in frame from the first base. Recombination connected TRBV7-2 to TRBJ2-2, with no D gene named confidently. This receptor was obtained from a male patient younger than 18 who had a stem cell transplant for acute myeloid leukemia, so the T cells may come from the graft donor. The sample consisted of PBMCs, mostly from graft donor cells, taken 360 days after TCRalphabeta/CD19-depleted stem cell transplant. Here is the DNA: TGTGCCAGCAGCGTACCCCAGGTAGTAACCGGGGAGCTGTTTTTT. Translated, this is CASSVPQVVTGELFF.